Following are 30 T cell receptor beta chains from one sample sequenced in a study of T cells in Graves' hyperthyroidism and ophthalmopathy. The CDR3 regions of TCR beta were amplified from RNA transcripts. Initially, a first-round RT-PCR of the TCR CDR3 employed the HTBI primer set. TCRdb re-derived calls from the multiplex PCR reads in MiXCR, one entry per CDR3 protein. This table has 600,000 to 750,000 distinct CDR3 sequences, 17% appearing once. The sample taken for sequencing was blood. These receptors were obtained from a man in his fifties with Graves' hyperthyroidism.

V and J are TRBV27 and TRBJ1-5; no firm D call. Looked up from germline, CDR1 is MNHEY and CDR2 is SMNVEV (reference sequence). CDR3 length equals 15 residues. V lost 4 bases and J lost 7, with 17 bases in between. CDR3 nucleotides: TGTGCCAGCAGTTCCCACGCTAAGGTTGGGCAGCCCCAGCATTTT. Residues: CASSSHAKVGQPQHF.

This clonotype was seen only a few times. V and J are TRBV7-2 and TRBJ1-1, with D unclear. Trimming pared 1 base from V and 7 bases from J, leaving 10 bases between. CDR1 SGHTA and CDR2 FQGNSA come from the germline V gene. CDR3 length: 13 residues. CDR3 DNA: TGTGCCAGCAGCTTAGTAATGGCAGATGAAGCTTTCTTT. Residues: CASSLVMADEAFF. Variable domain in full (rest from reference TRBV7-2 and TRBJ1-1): GAGVSQSPSNKVTEKGKDVELRCDPISGHTALYWYRQSLGQGLEFLIYFQGNSAPDKSGLPSDRFSAERTGGSVSTLTIQRTQQEDSAVYLCASSLVMADEAFFGQGTRLTVV.

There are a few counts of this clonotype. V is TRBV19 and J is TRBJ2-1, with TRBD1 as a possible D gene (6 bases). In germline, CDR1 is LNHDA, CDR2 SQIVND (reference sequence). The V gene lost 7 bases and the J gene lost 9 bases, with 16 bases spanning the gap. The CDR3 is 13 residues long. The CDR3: CASKQGLNIEQFF. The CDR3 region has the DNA TGTGCCAGTAAACAGGGCTTGAACATTGAGCAGTTCTTC.

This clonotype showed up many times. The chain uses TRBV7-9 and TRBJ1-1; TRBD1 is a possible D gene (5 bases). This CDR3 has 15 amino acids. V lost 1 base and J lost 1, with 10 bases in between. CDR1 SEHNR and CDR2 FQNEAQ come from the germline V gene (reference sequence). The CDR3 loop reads CASSLVIGANTEAFF. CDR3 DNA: TGTGCCAGCAGCTTAGTAATAGGGGCGAACACTGAAGCTTTCTTT. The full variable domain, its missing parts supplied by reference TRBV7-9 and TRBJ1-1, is DTGVSQNPRHKITKRGQNVTFRCDPISEHNRLYWYRQTLGQGPEFLTYFQNEAQLEKSRLLSDRFSAERPKGSFSTLEIQRTEQGDSAMYLCASSLVIGANTEAFFGQGTRLTVV.

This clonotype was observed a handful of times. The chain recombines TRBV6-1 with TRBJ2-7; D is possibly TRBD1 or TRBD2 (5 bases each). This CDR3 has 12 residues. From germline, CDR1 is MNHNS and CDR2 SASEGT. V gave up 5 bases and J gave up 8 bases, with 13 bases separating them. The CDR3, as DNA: TGTGCCAGCAGTAGGGACCGCCGGAAGCAGTACTTC. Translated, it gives CASSRDRRKQYF.

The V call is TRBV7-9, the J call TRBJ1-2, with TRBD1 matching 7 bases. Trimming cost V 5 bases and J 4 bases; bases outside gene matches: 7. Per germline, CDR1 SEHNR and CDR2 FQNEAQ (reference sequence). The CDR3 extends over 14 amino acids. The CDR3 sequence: CASSPQGGGYGYTF. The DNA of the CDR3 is TGTGCCAGCAGCCCTCAGGGGGGTGGCTATGGCTACACCTTC.

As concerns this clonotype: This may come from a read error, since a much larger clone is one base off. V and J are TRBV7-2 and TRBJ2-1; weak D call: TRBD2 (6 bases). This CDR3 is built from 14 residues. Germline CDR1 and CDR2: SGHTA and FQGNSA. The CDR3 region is CASSVAAWDNEQFF. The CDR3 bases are TGTGCCAGCAGCGTAGCGGCATGGGACAATGAGCAGTTCTTC.

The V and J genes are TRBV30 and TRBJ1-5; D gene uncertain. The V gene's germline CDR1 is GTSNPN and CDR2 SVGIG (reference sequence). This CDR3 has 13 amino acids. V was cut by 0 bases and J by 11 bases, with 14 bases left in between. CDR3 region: CAWSVDTYSAQHF. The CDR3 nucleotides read TGTGCCTGGAGTGTGGATACCTATAGTGCCCAGCATTTT. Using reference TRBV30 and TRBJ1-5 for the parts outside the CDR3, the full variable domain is SQTIHQWPATLVQPVGSPLSLECTVEGTSNPNLYWYRQAAGRGLQLLFYSVGIGQISSEVPQNLSASRPQDRQFILSSKKLLLSDSGFYLCAWSVDTYSAQHFGDGTRLSIL.

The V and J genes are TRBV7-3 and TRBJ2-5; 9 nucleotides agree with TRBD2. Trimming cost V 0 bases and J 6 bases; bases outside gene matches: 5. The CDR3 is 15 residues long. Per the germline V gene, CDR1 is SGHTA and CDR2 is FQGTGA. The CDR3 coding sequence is TGTGCCAGCAGCTTAACAGGGACTAGCCGACAGACCCAGTACTTC. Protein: CASSLTGTSRQTQYF. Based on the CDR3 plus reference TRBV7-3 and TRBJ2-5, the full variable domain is GAGVSQTPSNKVTEKGKYVELRCDPISGHTALYWYRQSLGQGPEFLIYFQGTGAADDSGLPNDRFFAVRPEGSVSTLKIQRTERGDSAVYLCASSLTGTSRQTQYFGPGTRLLVL.

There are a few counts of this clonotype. CDR3 DNA sequence: TGTGCCAGTAGTATGGGACGAAAACAAGAGACCCAGTACTTC. This sequence encodes CASSMGRKQETQYF. The chain links TRBV19 to TRBJ2-5; perhaps D is TRBD1 or TRBD2 (5 bases each). From germline, CDR1 is LNHDA and CDR2 SQIVND (reference sequence). The CDR3 totals 14 residues. With 3 bases removed from V and 2 bases from J, the gap between germline ends came to 10 bases.

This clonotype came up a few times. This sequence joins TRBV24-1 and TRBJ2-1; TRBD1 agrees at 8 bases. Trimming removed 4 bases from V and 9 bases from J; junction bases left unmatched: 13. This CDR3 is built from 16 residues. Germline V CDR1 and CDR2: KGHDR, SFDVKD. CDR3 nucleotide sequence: TGTGCCACCAGTGACTTCCCGGACAGGGATAGTGCTGAGCAGTTCTTC. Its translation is CATSDFPDRDSAEQFF.

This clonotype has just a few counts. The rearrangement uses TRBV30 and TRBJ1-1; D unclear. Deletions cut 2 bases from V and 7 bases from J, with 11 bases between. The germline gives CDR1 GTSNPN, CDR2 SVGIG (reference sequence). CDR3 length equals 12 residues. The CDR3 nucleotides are TGTGCCTGGAGTAGGGCGCCGCTTGAAGCTTTCTTT. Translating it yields CAWSRAPLEAFF.

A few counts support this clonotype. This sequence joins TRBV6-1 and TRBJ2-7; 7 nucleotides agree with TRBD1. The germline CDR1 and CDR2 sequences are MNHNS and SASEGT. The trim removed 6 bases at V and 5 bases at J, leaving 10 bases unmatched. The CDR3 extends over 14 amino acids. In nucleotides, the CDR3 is TGTGCCAGCAGCCGCCTACAGGGGTATCACGAGCAGTACTTC. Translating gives CASSRLQGYHEQYF.

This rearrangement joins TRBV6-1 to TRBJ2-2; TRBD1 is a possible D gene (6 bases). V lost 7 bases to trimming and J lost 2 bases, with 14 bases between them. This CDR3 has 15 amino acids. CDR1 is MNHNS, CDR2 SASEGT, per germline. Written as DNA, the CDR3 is TGTGCCAGCAACCTACTAGGGGGAAACACCGGGGAGCTGTTTTTT. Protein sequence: CASNLLGGNTGELFF.

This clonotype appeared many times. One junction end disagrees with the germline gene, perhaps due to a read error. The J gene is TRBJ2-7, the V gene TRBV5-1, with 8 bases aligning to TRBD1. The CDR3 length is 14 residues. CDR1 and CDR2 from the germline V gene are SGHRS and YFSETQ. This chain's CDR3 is CASSLQGASYEQYF. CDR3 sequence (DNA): TGTGCCAGCAGCTTGCAGGGGGCATCATACGAGCAGTACTTC.

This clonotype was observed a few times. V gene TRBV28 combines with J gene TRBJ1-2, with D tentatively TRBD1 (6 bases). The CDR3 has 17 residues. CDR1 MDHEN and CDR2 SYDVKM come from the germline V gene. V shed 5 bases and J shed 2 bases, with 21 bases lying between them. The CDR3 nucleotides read TGTGCCAGCAGTGTTATTCCCGGGACAACACTCAACTATGGCTACACCTTC. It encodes CASSVIPGTTLNYGYTF.

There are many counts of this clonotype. The CDR3 loop reads CASMYGTSGRRDTQYF. For the CDR3, the DNA is TGTGCCAGCATGTACGGGACTAGCGGGAGACGAGATACGCAGTATTTT. V gene TRBV11-1 combines with J gene TRBJ2-3; TRBD2 aligns across 14 bases. This CDR3 comprises 16 residues. V lost 7 bases, J lost 5 bases, and 8 bases stayed unmatched. Per germline, CDR1 SGHAT and CDR2 FQDESV (reference sequence).

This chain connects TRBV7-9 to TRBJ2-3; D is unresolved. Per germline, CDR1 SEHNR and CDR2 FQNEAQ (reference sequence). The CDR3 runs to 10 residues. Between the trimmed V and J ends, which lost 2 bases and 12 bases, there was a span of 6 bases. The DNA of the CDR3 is TGTGCCAGCAGCTTACTGGATCAGTATTTT. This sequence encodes CASSLLDQYF.

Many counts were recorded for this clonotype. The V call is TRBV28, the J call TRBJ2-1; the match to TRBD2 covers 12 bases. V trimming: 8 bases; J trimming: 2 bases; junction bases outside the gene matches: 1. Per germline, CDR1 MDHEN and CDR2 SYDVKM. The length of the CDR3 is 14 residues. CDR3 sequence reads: CASRLAGAYNEQFF. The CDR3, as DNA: TGTGCCAGCCGACTAGCGGGAGCCTACAATGAGCAGTTCTTC.

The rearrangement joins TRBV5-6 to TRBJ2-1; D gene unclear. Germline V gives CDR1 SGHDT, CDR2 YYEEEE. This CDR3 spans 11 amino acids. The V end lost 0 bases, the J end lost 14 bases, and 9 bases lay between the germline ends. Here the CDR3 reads CASSLGAAKFF. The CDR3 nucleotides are TGTGCCAGCAGCTTGGGTGCGGCTAAGTTCTTC.

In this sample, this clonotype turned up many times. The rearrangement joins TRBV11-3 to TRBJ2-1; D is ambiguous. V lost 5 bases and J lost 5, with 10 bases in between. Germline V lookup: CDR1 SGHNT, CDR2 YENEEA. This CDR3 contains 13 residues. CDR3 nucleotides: TGTGCCAGCAGCCTTTCGAGAGACAATGAGCAGTTCTTC. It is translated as CASSLSRDNEQFF. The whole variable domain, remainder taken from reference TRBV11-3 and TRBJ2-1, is EAGVVQSPRYKIIEKKQPVAFWCNPISGHNTLYWYLQNLGQGPELLIRYENEEAVDDSQLPKDRFSAERLKGVDSTLKIQPAELGDSAVYLCASSLSRDNEQFFGPGTRLTVL.

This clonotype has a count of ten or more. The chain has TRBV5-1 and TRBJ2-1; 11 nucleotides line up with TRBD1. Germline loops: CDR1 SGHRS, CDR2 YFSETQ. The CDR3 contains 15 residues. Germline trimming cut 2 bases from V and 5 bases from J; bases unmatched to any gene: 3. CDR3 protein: CASSFGTGGDNEQFF. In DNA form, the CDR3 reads TGCGCCAGCAGCTTCGGGACAGGGGGAGACAATGAGCAGTTCTTC.

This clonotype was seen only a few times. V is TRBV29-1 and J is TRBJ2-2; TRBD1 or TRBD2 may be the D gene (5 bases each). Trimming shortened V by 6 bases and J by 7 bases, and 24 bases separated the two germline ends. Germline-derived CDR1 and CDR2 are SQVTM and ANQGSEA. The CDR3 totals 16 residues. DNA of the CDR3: TGCAGCGTACGCCGACAACGGGACGGTGCCAGCGGGGAGCTGTTTTTT. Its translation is CSVRRQRDGASGELFF.

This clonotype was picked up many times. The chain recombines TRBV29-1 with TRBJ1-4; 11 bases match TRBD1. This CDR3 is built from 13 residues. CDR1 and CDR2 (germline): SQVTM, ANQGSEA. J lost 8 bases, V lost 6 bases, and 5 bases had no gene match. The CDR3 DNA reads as TGCAGCGTGGGACAGGGGGAACGGGAAAAACTGTTTTTT. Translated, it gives CSVGQGEREKLFF.

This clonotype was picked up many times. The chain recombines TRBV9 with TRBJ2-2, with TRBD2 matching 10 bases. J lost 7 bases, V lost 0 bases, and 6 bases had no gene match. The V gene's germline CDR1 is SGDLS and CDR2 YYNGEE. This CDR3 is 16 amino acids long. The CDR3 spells CASSVASGRALGELFF. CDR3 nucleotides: TGTGCCAGCAGCGTAGCCAGCGGGAGGGCCCTCGGGGAGCTGTTTTTT.

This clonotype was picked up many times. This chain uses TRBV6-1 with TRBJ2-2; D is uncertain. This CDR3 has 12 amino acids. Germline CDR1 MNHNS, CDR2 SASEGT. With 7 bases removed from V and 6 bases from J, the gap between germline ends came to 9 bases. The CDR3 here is CASIGTSGELFF. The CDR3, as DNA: TGTGCCAGCATCGGCACATCCGGGGAGCTGTTTTTT.

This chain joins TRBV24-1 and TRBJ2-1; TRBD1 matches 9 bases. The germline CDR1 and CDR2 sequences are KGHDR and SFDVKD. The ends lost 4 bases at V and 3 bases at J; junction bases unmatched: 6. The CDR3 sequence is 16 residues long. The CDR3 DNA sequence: TGTGCCACCAGTGACCTGGGACAGGGTCTCTACAATGAGCAGTTCTTC. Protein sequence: CATSDLGQGLYNEQFF.

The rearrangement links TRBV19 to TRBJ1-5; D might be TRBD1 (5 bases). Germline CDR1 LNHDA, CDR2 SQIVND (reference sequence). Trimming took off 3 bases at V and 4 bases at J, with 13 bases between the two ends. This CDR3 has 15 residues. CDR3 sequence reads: CASSMGGSENQPQHF. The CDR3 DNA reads TGTGCCAGTAGTATGGGGGGATCAGAAAATCAGCCCCAGCATTTT.

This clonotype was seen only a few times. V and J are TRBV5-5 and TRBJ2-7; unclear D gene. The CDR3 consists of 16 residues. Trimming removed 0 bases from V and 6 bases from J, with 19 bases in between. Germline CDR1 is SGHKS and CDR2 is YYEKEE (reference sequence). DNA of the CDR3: TGTGCCAGCAGCTTGGGACGAACCTTAGTAACGGGCGAGCAGTACTTC. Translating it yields CASSLGRTLVTGEQYF.

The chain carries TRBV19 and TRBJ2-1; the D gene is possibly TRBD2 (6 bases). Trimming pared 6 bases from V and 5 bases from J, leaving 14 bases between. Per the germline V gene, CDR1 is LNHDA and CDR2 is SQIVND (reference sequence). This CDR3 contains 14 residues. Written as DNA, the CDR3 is TGTGCCAGTAGCGTATGGGGGGACCACAATGAGCAGTTCTTC. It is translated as CASSVWGDHNEQFF.